Listed below are T cell receptor beta chains from one sample, sequenced in a study of T cell responses to AZD1222 COVID-19 vaccine. The table came from immunoSEQ multiplex PCR; TCRdb's copy has only in-frame clones and leaves some out. The table records some 120,000 clones, around 89% of them present only once. The sequences come from peripheral blood, collected on day 0 of MenACWY control vaccination. These receptor sequences come from an adult in good health. Each CDR3 is given with its conserved first and last residue. The order of the fields is J gene, clone size, D gene, V gene, CDR3 DNA, CDR3 protein. D genes are given only for firm matches. Expanded clones get a size class; other rows say once, few or many, or leave the size out.

TRBJ1-4 | NA | TRBD1 | TRBV29-1 | TGCAGCGGAAGGACAGGAATGGAAAAACTGTTTTTT | CSGRTGMEKLFF
TRBJ2-3 | NA | TRBD2 | TRBV7-2 | TGTGCCAGCAGCGTCGGGACTAGCGGGAGGGCAGATACGCAGTATTTT | CASSVGTSGRADTQYF
TRBJ2-1 | NA | TRBD2 | TRBV6-5 | TGTGCCAGCAGTTACACCCTAGCGGGAGTCAATGAGCAGTTCTTC | CASSYTLAGVNEQFF
TRBJ2-5 | NA | NA | TRBV5-1 | TGCGCCAGCAGCTTGCGGGGGTTTGGCGAGACCCAGTACTTC | CASSLRGFGETQYF
TRBJ2-2 | NA | NA | TRBV12-3/TRBV12-4 | TGTGCCAGCAGTTTAAGGACATTCGGGGAGCTGTTTTTT | CASSLRTFGELFF
TRBJ1-1 | NA | NA | TRBV11-3 | TGTGCCAGCAGCTCCGAGGGGACTGAAGCTTTCTTT | CASSSEGTEAFF
TRBJ1-5 | NA | NA | TRBV19 | TGTGCCAGTAGTATTACGAAGACCAATCAGCCCCAGCATTTT | CASSITKTNQPQHF
TRBJ2-3 | NA | TRBD2 | TRBV7-2 | TGTGCCAGCAGCTCAAGCGGGACCACAGATACGCAGTATTTT | CASSSSGTTDTQYF
TRBJ2-3 | NA | NA | TRBV30 | TGTGCCTGGAACCTAGGGGGCACAGATACGCAGTATTTT | CAWNLGGTDTQYF
TRBJ2-1 | NA | TRBD2 | TRBV11-3 | TGTGCCAGCACTCGCGGGACTAGCGGGAGCAGCTCCTACAATGAGCAGTTCTTC | CASTRGTSGSSSYNEQFF
TRBJ2-3 | NA | TRBD1 | TRBV5-4 | TGTGCCAGCAGCTCCCGGGACAGGGGGCTGGGAGATACGCAGTATTTT | CASSSRDRGLGDTQYF
TRBJ2-7 | once | NA | TRBV5-8 | TGTGCCAGCAGCGGGGGGACGGGAAGTGGCCCCTACGAGCAGTACTTC | CASSGGTGSGPYEQYF
TRBJ1-2 | NA | NA | TRBV4-2 | TGTGCCAGCAGCCCGGGCGTTTTTAACTATGGCTACACCTTC | CASSPGVFNYGYTF